This TCR beta chain originates from a study of CD4 and CD8 cells across lung adenocarcinoma regions. The CDR3 contains 15 residues. The V gene's germline CDR1 is MGHRA and CDR2 YSYEKL. The V and J ends lost 4 bases and 5 bases respectively, with 17 bases between them. TCRdb reprocessed the PCR reads via MiXCR and lists one record per CDR3 protein. The table includes 3,000 to 3,500 distinct CDR3 sequences, 50% to 70% detected once. Specimen: CD8+ T cells from the margin of a lung tumor. The V gene is TRBV4-1, the J gene TRBJ1-1, with D perhaps matching TRBD1 (5 bases). The sequence came from a female donor with lung adenocarcinoma. The CD4 and CD8 labels of this study may be unreliable. CDR3 sequence (DNA): TGCGCCAGCAGCCCTACCGGTTCCGGGGGAACTGAAGCTTTCTTT. It specifies CASSPTGSGGTEAFF.